One and the same sample provided the 21 T cell receptor beta chains below, sequenced in a study of blood T cell repertoires in COVID-19. Using immunoSEQ multiplex PCR, the repertoire was profiled, and TCRdb retains in-frame clones only, with some absent. The data contain hundreds of thousands of clones, around 86% of them singletons. The sample consisted of peripheral blood. These receptor sequences come from a man in his 60s who had recovered from COVID-19.

The gene calls are TRBV29-1 and TRBJ1-1; no firm D call. The CDR3 runs 13 residues. V was cut by 7 bases and J by 2 bases, with 14 bases left in between. In germline, CDR1 is SQVTM, CDR2 ANQGSEA. In nucleotides, the CDR3 is TGCAGCGCCATAACAGCCACCAACACTGAAGCTTTCTTT. It is translated as CSAITATNTEAFF.

V usage is TRBV24-1 and J usage is TRBJ2-1; D is perhaps TRBD1 (6 bases). This CDR3 contains 15 residues. The V gene lost 3 bases and the J gene lost 7 bases, with 15 bases spanning the gap. From germline, CDR1 is KGHDR and CDR2 SFDVKD. CDR3 bases: TGTGCCACCAGTGATCCTGGGGGCACGGGGAATGAGCAGTTCTTC. Protein product: CATSDPGGTGNEQFF.

This CDR3 reads CSVSRVRGTYEQYF. The CDR3 coding sequence is TGCAGCGTTTCCAGGGTCCGGGGGACCTACGAGCAGTACTTC. The rearrangement links TRBV29-1 to TRBJ2-7, with a possible D match to TRBD2 (6 bases). Germline-derived CDR1 and CDR2 are SQVTM and ANQGSEA. This CDR3 is 14 amino acids long. Trimming pared 5 bases from V and 2 bases from J, leaving 16 bases between.

This chain joins TRBV3-1 (or the pseudogene TRBV3-2) and TRBJ2-1; D may be TRBD2 (5 bases). The germline V gene has CDR1 LGHDT and CDR2 YNNKEL (reference sequence). V was pared by 4 bases and J by 5 bases, with 15 bases between. The CDR3 length is 15 residues. CDR3 DNA sequence: TGTGCCAGCAGCCTCGGGTCTAGCAGCCACAATGAGCAGTTCTTC. Translation: CASSLGSSSHNEQFF.

V usage is TRBV7-9 and J usage is TRBJ2-1; 7 bases match TRBD2. Germline-derived CDR1 and CDR2 are SEHNR and FQNEAQ (reference sequence). The CDR3 loop spans 14 amino acids. The ends lost 3 bases at V and 5 bases at J; junction bases unmatched: 4. Here the CDR3 reads CASSFQRENNEQFF. For the CDR3, the DNA is TGTGCCAGCAGCTTTCAGCGGGAAAACAATGAGCAGTTCTTC. Filled out from reference TRBV7-9 and TRBJ2-1, the complete variable domain reads DTGVSQNPRHKITKRGQNVTFRCDPISEHNRLYWYRQTLGQGPEFLTYFQNEAQLEKSRLLSDRFSAERPKGSFSTLEIQRTEQGDSAMYLCASSFQRENNEQFFGPGTRLTVL.

J is TRBJ1-1 and V is TRBV9, with D perhaps TRBD1 (5 bases). CDR3 length: 15 residues. V lost 0 bases to trimming and J lost 1 base, with 10 bases between them. CDR1 SGDLS and CDR2 YYNGEE come from the germline V gene. The CDR3 region is CASSVAVGGNTEAFF. CDR3 in DNA: TGTGCCAGCAGCGTAGCGGTCGGGGGGAACACTGAAGCTTTCTTT. Filled out from reference TRBV9 and TRBJ1-1, the complete variable domain reads DSGVTQTPKHLITATGQRVTLRCSPRSGDLSVYWYQQSLDQGLQFLIQYYNGEERAKGNILERFSAQQFPDLHSELNLSSLELGDSALYFCASSVAVGGNTEAFFGQGTRLTVV.

This clone came up once. V gene TRBV3-1 (or the pseudogene TRBV3-2) combines with J gene TRBJ2-2; TRBD2 aligns across 8 bases. The V gene end was trimmed by 1 base and the J gene end by 2 bases; junction bases not matched to a gene: 3. The CDR3 extends over 16 amino acids. The germline V gene encodes CDR1 LGHDT and CDR2 YNNKEL (reference sequence). The DNA for the CDR3 is TGTGCCAGCAGCCAAGGACTAGCGAAAAACACCGGGGAGCTGTTTTTT. Protein product: CASSQGLAKNTGELFF.

The chain carries TRBV7-2 and TRBJ2-3; 13 bases match TRBD2. Germline trimming cut 4 bases from V and 3 bases from J; bases unmatched to any gene: 7. The CDR3 consists of 17 residues. Germline-derived CDR1 and CDR2 are SGHTA and FQGNSA. The CDR3 sequence: CASSSRLAGGGTDTQYF. The CDR3 DNA is TGTGCCAGCAGCTCTCGACTAGCGGGGGGTGGTACAGATACGCAGTATTTT.

This clone was found once. J is TRBJ2-3 and V is TRBV27; TRBD2 matches 13 bases. J was trimmed by 7 bases and V by 4 bases; bases with no gene match: 5. The CDR3 contains 15 residues. CDR1 MNHEY and CDR2 SMNVEV come from the germline V gene (reference sequence). CDR3 nucleotide sequence: TGTGCCAGCAGTTCGGGGACTAGCGGGACGAATACGCAGTATTTT. Translation gives CASSSGTSGTNTQYF.

This chain uses TRBV14 with TRBJ2-1; D is possibly TRBD2 (5 bases). Germline V gene sequence: CDR1 SGHDN, CDR2 FVKESK. The CDR3 is made up of 14 amino acids. Between the trimmed V and J ends, which lost 7 bases and 3 bases, there was a span of 13 bases. The CDR3 DNA sequence: TGTGCCAGCACCCCGGGGTTGGGCTACAATGAGCAGTTCTTC. Translating gives CASTPGLGYNEQFF.

This chain joins TRBV18 and TRBJ2-7, with a possible D match to TRBD2 (6 bases). The germline V and J ends were trimmed by 5 bases and 6 bases, with 23 bases remaining between them. CDR1 and CDR2 from the germline V gene are KGHSH and LQKENI. CDR3 length: 16 residues. The chain's CDR3 is CASSTGGLFGGFEQYF. CDR3 nucleotide sequence: TGTGCCAGCTCAACCGGGGGTCTCTTCGGCGGATTCGAGCAGTACTTC.

This chain links TRBV18 with TRBJ2-3; D gene unclear. CDR1 is KGHSH and CDR2 is LQKENI in the germline V gene. The CDR3 spans 13 residues. Trimming shortened V by 3 bases and J by 0 bases, and 4 bases separated the two germline ends. The CDR3 loop is CASSPKSTDTQYF. The CDR3 region has the DNA TGTGCCAGCTCACCCAAAAGCACAGATACGCAGTATTTT.

This chain joins TRBV5-1 and TRBJ2-2, with a weak D call TRBD1 (5 bases). CDR1 is SGHRS, CDR2 YFSETQ, per germline. Trimming took 6 bases from V and 10 from J, leaving 25 bases between them. The CDR3 totals 16 residues. The CDR3 nucleotides are TGCGCCAGCACCTCAAGGGGTCCCCGGAGATCCGAGGAGCTGTTTTTT. Translating it yields CASTSRGPRRSEELFF.

This sequence joins TRBV9 and TRBJ2-3, with TRBD2 identical over 7 bases. The germline V gene has CDR1 SGDLS and CDR2 YYNGEE. V dropped 7 bases and J dropped 6; count of bases not matched to a gene: 11. This CDR3 region has 14 residues. The CDR3 DNA sequence: TGTGCCAGCCTTAGGGACCAGGGAGGGGATACGCAGTATTTT. This encodes CASLRDQGGDTQYF.

The genes are TRBV27 and TRBJ1-5; TRBD1 agrees at 9 bases. V was pared by 4 bases and J by 2 bases, with 9 bases of the junction left unmatched. This CDR3 spans 17 amino acids. Per germline, CDR1 MNHEY and CDR2 SMNVEV (reference sequence). The CDR3 region is CASSSRQGDRGNQPQHF. The CDR3 DNA follows: TGTGCCAGCAGTTCGAGACAGGGGGATCGGGGCAATCAGCCCCAGCATTTT.

V gene TRBV11-2 combines with J gene TRBJ1-2; 7 bases agree with TRBD1. This CDR3 is built from 14 residues. CDR1 is SGHAT and CDR2 is FQNNGV in the germline V gene. With 6 bases clipped from V and 0 bases from J, the junction kept 4 bases outside the gene matches. The CDR3 coding sequence is TGTGCCAGCAGTCGGGACAGAGCTAACTATGGCTACACCTTC. Encoded protein: CASSRDRANYGYTF.

The chain's CDR3 is CASSKTWGGNQPQHF. DNA of the CDR3: TGTGCCAGCAGTAAAACATGGGGAGGCAATCAGCCCCAGCATTTT. The chain uses TRBV6-2 or TRBV6-3 and TRBJ1-5, with D unclear. V was shortened by 5 bases and J by 2 bases, with 13 bases between the two germline ends. The CDR3 covers 15 residues. Germline V gives CDR1 MNHEY, CDR2 SVGEGT.

The CDR3 spells CASSPLPEDTQYF. As DNA, the CDR3 is TGTGCCAGCAGCCCTCTTCCCGAGGATACGCAGTATTTT. V gene TRBV5-4 combines with J gene TRBJ2-3; unclear D gene. CDR3 length: 13 amino acids. The V gene lost 4 bases and the J gene lost 6 bases, with 12 bases spanning the gap. Looked up from germline, CDR1 is SGHNT and CDR2 is YYREEE (reference sequence).

V gene TRBV30 combines with J gene TRBJ2-7; unclear D gene. The CDR3 is made up of 14 amino acids. Trimming pared 1 base from V and 3 bases from J, leaving 13 bases between. Germline CDR1 reads GTSNPN; CDR2 reads SVGIG (reference sequence). The CDR3 region has the DNA TGTGCCTGGAGTGGGCACGTACTAAGCTACGAGCAGTACTTC. It codes for CAWSGHVLSYEQYF.

The CDR3 nucleotides are TGCGCCAGCAGCCAAGATCTCGAGTTGACCCAGTACTTC. It yields the protein CASSQDLELTQYF. The genes are TRBV4-1 and TRBJ2-5; no reliable D call. The CDR3 spans 13 residues. Germline V gene data show CDR1 as MGHRA and CDR2 as YSYEKL. V lost 0 bases, J lost 7 bases, and 9 bases lay in between.

CDR3 protein: CASSPRDREIWGYGYTF. The CDR3 coding sequence is TGTGCCAGTAGTCCCCGGGACAGGGAGATCTGGGGCTATGGCTACACCTTC. J is TRBJ1-2 and V is TRBV19; TRBD1 matches at 9 bases. CDR1 is LNHDA and CDR2 is SQIVND in the germline V gene (reference sequence). CDR3 length: 17 amino acids. The V gene end was trimmed by 5 bases and the J gene end by 4 bases; junction bases not matched to a gene: 14.